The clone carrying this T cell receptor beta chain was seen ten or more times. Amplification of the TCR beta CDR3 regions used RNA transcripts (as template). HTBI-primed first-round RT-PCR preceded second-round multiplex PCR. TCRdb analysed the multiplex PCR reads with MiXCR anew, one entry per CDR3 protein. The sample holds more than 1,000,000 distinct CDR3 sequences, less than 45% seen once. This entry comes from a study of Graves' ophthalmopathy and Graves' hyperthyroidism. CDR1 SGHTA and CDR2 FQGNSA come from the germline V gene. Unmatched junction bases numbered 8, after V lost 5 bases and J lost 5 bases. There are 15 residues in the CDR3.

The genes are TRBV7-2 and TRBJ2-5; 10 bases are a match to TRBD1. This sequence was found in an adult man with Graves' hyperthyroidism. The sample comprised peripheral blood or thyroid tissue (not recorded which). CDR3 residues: CASSPGTGAFETQYF. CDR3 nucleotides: TGTGCCAGCAGCCCTGGGACAGGGGCTTTTGAGACCCAGTACTTC.